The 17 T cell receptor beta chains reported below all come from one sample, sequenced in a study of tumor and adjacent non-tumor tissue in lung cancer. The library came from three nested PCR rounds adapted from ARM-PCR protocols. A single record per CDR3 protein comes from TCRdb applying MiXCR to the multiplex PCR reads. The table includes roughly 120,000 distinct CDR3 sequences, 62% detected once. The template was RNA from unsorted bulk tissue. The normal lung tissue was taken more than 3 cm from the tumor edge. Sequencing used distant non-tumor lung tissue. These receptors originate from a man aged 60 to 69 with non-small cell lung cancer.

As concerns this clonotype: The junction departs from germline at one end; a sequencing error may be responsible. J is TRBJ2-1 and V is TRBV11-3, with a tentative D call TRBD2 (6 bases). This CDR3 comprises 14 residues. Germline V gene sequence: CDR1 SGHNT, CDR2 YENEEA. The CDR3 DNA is TGTGCTAGCAGACGGACTACTACGTCTACTGAGAAGTTTTTC. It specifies CASRRTTTSTEKFF.

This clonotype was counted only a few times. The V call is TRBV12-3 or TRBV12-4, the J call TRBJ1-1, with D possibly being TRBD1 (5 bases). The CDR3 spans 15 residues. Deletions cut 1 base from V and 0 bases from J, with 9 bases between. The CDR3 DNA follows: TGTGCCAGCAGTTTAGGGCGGGGGATGAACACTGAAGCTTTCTTT. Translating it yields CASSLGRGMNTEAFF.

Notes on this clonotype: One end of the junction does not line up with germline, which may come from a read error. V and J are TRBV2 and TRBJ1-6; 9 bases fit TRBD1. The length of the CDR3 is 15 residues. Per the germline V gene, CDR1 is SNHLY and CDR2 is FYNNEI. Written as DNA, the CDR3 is TGTGCCATCAGTGAAAACAGGGGGCAGGGATCACCCCTCCACTTT. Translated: CAISENRGQGSPLHF.

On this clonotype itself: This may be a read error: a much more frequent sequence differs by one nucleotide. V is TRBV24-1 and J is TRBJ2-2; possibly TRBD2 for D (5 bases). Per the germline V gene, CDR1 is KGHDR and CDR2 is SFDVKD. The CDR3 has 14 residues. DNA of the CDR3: TGTGCCACCAGTGTAGGGCCGAACACCGGGGAGCCGTTTTTT. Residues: CATSVGPNTGEPFF.

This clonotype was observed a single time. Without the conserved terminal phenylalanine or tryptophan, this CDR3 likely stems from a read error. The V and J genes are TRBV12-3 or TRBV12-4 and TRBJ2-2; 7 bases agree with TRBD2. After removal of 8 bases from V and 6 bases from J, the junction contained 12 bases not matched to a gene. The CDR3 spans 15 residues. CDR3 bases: TGTGCCAGCCTAAAAGAGGCGGGAGTACCCGGGGAGCTGTTTTCC. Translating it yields CASLKEAGVPGELFS.

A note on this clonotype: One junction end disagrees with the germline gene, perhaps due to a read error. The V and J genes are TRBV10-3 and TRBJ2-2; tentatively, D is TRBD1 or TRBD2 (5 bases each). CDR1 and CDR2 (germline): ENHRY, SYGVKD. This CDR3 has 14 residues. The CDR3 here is CAISEKGNTGEMFF. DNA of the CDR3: TGTGCCATCAGTGAGAAGGGGAACACCGGGGAGATGTTTTTT.

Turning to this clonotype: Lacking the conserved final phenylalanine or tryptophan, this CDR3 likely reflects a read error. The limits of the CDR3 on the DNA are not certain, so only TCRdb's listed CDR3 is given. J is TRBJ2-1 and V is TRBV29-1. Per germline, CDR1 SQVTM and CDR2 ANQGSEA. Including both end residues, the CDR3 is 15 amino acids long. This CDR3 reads CSVEGQHSSYNEQCV.

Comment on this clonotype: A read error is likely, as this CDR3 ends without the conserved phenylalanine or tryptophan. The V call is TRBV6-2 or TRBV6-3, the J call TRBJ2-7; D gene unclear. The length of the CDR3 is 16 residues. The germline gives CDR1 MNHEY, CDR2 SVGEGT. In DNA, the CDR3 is TGTGACAGCAGTTACTCGCACGGTGGGGAATCCCTCGAGCAGTACCTC. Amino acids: CDSSYSHGGESLEQYL.

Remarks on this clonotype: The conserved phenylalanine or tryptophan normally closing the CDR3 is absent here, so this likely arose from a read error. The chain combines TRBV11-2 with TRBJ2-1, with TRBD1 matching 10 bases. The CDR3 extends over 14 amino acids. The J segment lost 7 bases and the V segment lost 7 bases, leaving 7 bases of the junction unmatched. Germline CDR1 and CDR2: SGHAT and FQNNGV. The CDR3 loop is CASKRQGAGNEQFL. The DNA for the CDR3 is TGTGCCAGCAAAAGACAGGGGGCAGGGAATGAGCAGTTCCTC.

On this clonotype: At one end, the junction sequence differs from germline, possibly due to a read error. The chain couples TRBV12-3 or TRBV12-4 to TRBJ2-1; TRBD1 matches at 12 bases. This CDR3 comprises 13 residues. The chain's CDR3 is CASTGTGGVEQSF. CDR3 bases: TGTGCCAGCACCGGGACAGGGGGCGTTGAGCAGTCCTTC.

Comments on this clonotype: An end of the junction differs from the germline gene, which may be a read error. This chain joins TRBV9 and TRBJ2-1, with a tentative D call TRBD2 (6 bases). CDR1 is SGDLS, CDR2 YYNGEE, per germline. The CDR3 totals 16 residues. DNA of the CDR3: TGTGCCGGCAGCGGGTTCGGGACCCTCTCCTACAATGAGCAGTTCTTC. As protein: CAGSGFGTLSYNEQFF.

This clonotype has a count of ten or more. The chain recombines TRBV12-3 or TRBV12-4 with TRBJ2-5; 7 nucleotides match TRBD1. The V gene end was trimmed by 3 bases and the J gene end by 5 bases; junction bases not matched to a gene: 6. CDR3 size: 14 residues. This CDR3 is CASSFGTARETQYF. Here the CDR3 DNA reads TGTGCCAGCAGTTTCGGGACAGCCAGGGAGACCCAGTACTTC.

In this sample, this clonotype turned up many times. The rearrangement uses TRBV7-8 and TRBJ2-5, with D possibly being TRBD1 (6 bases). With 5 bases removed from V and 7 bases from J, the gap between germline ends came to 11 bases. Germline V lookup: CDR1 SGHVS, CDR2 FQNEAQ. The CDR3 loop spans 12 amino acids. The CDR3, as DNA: TGTGCCAGCAGCCACGACAGGAGGACCCAGTACTTC. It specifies CASSHDRRTQYF.

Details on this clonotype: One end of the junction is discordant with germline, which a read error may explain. CDR3 nucleotides: TGTGTCAGCAGCGCCGGGACTAGCGGGGGGGACTACAATGAGCAGTTCTTC. Residues: CVSSAGTSGGDYNEQFF. This sequence joins TRBV5-6 and TRBJ2-1; 16 nucleotides align to TRBD2. Germline-derived CDR1 and CDR2 are SGHDT and YYEEEE. The CDR3 has 17 residues.

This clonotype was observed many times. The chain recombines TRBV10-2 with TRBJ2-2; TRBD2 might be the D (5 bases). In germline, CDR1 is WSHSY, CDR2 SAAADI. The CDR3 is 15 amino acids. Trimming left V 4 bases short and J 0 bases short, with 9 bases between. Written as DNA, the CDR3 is TGCGCCAGCAGTGCGGGGTCGGCGAACACCGGGGAGCTGTTTTTT. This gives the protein CASSAGSANTGELFF.

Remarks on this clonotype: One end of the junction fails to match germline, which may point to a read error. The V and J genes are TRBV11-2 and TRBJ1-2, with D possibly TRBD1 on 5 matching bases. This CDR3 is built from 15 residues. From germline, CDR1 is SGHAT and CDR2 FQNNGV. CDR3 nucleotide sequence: TGTGCTAGCAACCTAAGGGACCCGAATAACTATGGCTACACCTTC. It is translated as CASNLRDPNNYGYTF.

CDR3 region: CSVVFLDRGDSTDTQHF. The CDR3 region has the DNA TGCAGCGTTGTCTTCTTGGACAGGGGAGATAGTACAGATACGCAGCATTTT. The rearrangement uses TRBV29-1 and TRBJ2-3; 9 bases are shared with TRBD1. TRBJ1-5 matches the DNA end more closely, so the J call is doubtful. The CDR3 contains 17 residues. CDR1 and CDR2 (germline): SQVTM, ANQGSEA.